The sequence of this T cell receptor (beta chain) was determined in a study of post-analysis software for immune sequencing data. Researchers reported that TCR beta cDNA libraries carried unique molecular identifiers. From the PCR reads, TCRdb called clonotypes with MiXCR, one entry per CDR3 protein. There are approximately 630,000 distinct CDR3 sequences in the sample; approximately 60% occur only once, and 10% to 12% lies in the top ten. This clonotype was found a few times. Its specificity is not known. Study-level results: Included in a set of a few TRBV segments more frequent in patients than controls were TRBV5-6, TRBV5-1 and TRBV20-1.

The CDR3 sequence is 13 residues long. Germline CDR1 and CDR2: SQVTM and ANQGSEA. V trimming: 5 bases; J trimming: 11 bases; junction bases outside the gene matches: 9. The sequencing sample was made of blood. This sequence originates from a girl aged 2-9 years with multiple sclerosis. This chain connects TRBV29-1 to TRBJ2-6; 7 nucleotides line up with TRBD1. CDR3 nucleotide sequence: TGCAGCGTTACCACAGGGGTGAACGACGTCCTGACTTTC. It encodes CSVTTGVNDVLTF.